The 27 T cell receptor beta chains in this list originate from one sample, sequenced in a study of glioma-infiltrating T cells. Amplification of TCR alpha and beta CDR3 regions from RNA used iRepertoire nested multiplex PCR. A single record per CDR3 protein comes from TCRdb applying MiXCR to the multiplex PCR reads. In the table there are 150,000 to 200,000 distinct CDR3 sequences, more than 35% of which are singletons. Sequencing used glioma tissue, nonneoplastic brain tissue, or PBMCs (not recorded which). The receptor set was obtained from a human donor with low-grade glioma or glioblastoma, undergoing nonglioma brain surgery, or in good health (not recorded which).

This CDR3 reads CASTFSTSGRQDTQYF. The DNA of the CDR3 is TGCGCCAGCACCTTCTCCACTAGCGGGAGACAAGATACGCAGTATTTT. The chain carries TRBV5-1 and TRBJ2-3, with 11 bases aligning to TRBD2. The germline gives CDR1 SGHRS, CDR2 YFSETQ. The CDR3 consists of 16 residues. The V segment lost 6 bases and the J segment 5 bases; nucleotides outside the gene matches: 11.

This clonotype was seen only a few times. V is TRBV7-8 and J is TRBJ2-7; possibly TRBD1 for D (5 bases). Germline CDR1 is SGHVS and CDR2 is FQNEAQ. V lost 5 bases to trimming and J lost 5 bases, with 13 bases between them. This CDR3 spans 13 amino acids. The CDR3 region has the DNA TGTGCCAGCAGCACCGTGCAGGGCCACGAGCAGTACTTC. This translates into CASSTVQGHEQYF.

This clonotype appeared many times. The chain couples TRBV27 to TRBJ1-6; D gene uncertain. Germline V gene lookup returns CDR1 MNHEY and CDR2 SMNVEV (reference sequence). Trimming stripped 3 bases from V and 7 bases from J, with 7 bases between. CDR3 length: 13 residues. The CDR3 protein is CASSFFGNSPLHF. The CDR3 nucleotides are TGTGCCAGCAGTTTCTTTGGGAATTCACCCCTCCACTTT.

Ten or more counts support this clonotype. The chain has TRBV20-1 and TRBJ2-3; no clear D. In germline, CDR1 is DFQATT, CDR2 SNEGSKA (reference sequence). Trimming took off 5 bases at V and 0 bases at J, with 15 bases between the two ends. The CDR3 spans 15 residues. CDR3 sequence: CSASRTQDSTDTQYF. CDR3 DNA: TGCAGTGCTTCCAGGACGCAGGACAGCACAGATACGCAGTATTTT.

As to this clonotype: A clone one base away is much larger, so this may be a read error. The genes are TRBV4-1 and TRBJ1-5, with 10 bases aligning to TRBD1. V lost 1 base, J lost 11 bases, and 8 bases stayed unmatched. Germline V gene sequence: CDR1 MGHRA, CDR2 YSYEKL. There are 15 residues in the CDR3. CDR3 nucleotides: TGCGCCAGCAGCCAAGGGGAGACAGGGGGCCAGGCCCAGCATTTT. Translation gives CASSQGETGGQAQHF.

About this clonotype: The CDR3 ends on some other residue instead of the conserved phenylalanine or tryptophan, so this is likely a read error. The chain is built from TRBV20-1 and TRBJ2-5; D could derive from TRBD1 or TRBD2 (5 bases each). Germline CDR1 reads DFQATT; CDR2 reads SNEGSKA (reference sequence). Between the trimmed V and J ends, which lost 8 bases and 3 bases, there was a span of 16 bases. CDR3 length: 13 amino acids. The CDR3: CSPRRDGKETQYL. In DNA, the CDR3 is TGCAGTCCTCGCCGGGACGGCAAAGAGACCCAGTACTTA.

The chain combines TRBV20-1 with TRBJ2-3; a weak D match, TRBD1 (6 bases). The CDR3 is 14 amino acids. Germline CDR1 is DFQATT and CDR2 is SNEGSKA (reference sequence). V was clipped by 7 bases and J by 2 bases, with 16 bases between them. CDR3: CSETRGFLTDTQYF. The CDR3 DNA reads TGCAGTGAAACAAGGGGGTTCCTCACAGATACGCAGTATTTT.

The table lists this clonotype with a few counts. CDR3 sequence reads: CASSYGLVVIPYNEQFF. CDR3 DNA sequence: TGTGCCAGCAGTTACGGTTTAGTAGTAATACCCTACAATGAGCAGTTCTTC. This sequence joins TRBV6-6 and TRBJ2-1; D unresolved. Germline CDR1 reads MNHNY; CDR2 reads SVGAGI (reference sequence). This CDR3 has 17 residues. Trimming pared 2 bases from V and 2 bases from J, leaving 16 bases between.

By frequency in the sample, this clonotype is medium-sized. CDR3 amino acids: CASRKWTTSSTDTQYF. The CDR3 DNA is TGTGCCAGCAGAAAATGGACTACCTCCTCCACAGATACGCAGTATTTT. This chain links TRBV6-1 with TRBJ2-3; TRBD2 might be the D (6 bases). V was pared by 6 bases and J by 2 bases, with 18 bases between. Germline loops: CDR1 MNHNS, CDR2 SASEGT. The CDR3 totals 16 residues.

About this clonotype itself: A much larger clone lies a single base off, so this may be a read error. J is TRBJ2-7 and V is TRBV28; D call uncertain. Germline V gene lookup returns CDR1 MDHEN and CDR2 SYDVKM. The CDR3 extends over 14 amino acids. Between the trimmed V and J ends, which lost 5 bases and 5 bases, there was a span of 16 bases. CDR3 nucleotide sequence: TGTGCCAGCAGTGAATCTTCTCCATGGGACGAGCAGTACTTC. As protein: CASSESSPWDEQYF.

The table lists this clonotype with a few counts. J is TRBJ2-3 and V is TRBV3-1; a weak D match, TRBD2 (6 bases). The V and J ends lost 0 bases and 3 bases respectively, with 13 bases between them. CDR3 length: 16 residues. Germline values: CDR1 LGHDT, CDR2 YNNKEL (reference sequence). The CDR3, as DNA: TGTGCCAGCAGCCAAGAGTCGGGAGAGTGGACAGATACGCAGTATTTT. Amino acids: CASSQESGEWTDTQYF.

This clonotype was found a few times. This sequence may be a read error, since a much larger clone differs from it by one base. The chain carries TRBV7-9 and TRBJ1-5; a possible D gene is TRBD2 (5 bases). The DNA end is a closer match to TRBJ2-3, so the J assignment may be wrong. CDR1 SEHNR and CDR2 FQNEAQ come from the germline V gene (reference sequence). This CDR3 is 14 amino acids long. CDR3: CASSLGGGNQPQYF. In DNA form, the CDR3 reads TGTGCCAGCAGCTTAGGAGGAGGCAATCAGCCCCAGTATTTT.

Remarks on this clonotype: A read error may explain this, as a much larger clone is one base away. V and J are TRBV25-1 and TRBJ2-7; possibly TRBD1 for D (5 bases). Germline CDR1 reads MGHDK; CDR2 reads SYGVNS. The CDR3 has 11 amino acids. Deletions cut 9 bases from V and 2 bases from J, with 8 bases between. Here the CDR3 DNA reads TGTGCCAGTACAGGAACCTACGAGCAGTACTTC. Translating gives CASTGTYEQYF.

The CDR3 loop reads CASSPGAGSSYNEQFF. In DNA, the CDR3 is TGTGCCAGCTCACCGGGGGCGGGGAGCTCCTACAATGAGCAGTTCTTC. The chain employs TRBV18 and TRBJ2-1, with D perhaps assigned TRBD1 or TRBD2 (6 bases each). The CDR3 totals 16 residues. V dropped 3 bases and J dropped 0 bases, with 12 bases sitting between them. The V gene's germline CDR1 is KGHSH and CDR2 LQKENI.

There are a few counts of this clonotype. CDR3: CASSLDGGQETQYF. The CDR3 nucleotides read TGTGCCAGCAGCTTAGACGGGGGACAAGAGACCCAGTACTTC. This chain joins TRBV7-7 and TRBJ2-5; tentative D call: TRBD2 (6 bases). This CDR3 comprises 14 residues. Trimming shortened V by 1 base and J by 2 bases, and 8 bases separated the two germline ends. Germline V CDR1 and CDR2: SSHAT, FNYEAQ (reference sequence).

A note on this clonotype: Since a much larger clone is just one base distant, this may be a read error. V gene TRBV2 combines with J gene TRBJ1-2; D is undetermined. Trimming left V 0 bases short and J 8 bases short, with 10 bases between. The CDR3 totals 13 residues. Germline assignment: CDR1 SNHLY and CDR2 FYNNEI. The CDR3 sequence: CASSEALVDGYTF. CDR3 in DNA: TGTGCCAGCAGTGAAGCCTTGGTGGACGGCTACACCTTC. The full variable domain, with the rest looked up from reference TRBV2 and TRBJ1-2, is EPEVTQTPSHQVTQMGQEVILRCVPISNHLYFYWYRQILGQKVEFLVSFYNNEISEKSEIFDDQFSVERPDGSNFTLKIRSTKLEDSAMYFCASSEALVDGYTFGSGTRLTVV.

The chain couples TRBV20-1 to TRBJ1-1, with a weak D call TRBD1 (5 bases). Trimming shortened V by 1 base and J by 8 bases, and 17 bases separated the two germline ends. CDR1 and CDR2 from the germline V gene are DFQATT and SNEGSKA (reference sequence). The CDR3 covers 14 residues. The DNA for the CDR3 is TGCAGTGCTAGAGCGGGGGGTTGGTCCCAGGAAGCTTTCTTT. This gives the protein CSARAGGWSQEAFF.

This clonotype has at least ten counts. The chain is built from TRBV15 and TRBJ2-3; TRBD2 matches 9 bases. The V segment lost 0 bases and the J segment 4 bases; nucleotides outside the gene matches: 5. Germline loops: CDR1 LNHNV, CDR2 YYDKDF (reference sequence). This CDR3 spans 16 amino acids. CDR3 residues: CATSRDLAGASDTQYF. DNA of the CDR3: TGTGCCACCAGCAGAGATTTAGCGGGAGCTTCAGATACGCAGTATTTT.

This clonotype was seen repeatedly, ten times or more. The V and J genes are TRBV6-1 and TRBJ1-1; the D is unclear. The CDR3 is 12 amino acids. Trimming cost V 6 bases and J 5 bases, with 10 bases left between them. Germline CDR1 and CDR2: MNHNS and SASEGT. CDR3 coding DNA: TGTGCCAGCAGCCAGGTTCTAACTGAAGCTTTCTTT. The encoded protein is CASSQVLTEAFF.

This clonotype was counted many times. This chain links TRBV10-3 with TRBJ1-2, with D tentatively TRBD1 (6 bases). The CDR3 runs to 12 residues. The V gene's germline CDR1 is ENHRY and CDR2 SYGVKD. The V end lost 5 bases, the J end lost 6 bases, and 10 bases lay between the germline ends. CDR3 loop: CAISPTGNGYTF. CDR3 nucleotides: TGTGCCATCAGTCCAACAGGGAATGGCTACACCTTC.

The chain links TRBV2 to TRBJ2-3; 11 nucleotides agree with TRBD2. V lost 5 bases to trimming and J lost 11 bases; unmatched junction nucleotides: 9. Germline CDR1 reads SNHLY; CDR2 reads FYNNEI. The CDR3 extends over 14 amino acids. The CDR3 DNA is TGTGCCAGCAGTCGTCTAGCGGGAGGTGCAGGGCAGTATTTT. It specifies CASSRLAGGAGQYF. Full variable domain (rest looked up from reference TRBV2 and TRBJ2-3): EPEVTQTPSHQVTQMGQEVILRCVPISNHLYFYWYRQILGQKVEFLVSFYNNEISEKSEIFDDQFSVERPDGSNFTLKIRSTKLEDSAMYFCASSRLAGGAGQYFGPGTRLTVL.

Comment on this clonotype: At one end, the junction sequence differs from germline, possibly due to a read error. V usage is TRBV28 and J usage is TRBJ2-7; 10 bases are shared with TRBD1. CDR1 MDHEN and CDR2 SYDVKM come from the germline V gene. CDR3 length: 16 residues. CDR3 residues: CASSLSGTGALGEKYF. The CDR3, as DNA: TGTGCCAGCAGTTTGTCCGGGACAGGGGCGTTAGGCGAGAAGTACTTC.

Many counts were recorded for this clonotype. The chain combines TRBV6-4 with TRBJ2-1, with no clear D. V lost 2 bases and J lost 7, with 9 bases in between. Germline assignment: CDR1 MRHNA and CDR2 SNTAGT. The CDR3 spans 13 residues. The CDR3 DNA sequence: TGTGCCAGCAGTGACGAGGCCGGTAATGAGCAGTTCTTC. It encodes CASSDEAGNEQFF.

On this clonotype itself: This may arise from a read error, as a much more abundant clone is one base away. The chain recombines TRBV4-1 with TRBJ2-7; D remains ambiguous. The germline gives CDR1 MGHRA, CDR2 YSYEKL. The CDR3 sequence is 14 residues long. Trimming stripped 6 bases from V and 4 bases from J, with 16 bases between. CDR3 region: CASSREPQSYEQYF. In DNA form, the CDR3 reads TGCGCCAGCAGTCGCGAACCACAGTCGTACGAGCAGTACTTC.

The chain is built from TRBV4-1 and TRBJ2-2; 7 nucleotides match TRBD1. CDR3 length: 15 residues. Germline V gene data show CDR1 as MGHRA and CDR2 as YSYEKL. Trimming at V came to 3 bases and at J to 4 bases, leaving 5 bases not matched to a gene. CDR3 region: CASSHETGSTGELFF. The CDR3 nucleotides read TGCGCCAGCAGCCATGAGACAGGGTCCACCGGGGAGCTGTTTTTT.

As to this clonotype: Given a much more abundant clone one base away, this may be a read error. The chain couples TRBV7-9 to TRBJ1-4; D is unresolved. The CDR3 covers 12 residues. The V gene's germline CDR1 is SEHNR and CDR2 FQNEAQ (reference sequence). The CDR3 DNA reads TGTTCCAGCAGCCCTCGTAATGAAAAACTGTTTTTT. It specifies CSSSPRNEKLFF.

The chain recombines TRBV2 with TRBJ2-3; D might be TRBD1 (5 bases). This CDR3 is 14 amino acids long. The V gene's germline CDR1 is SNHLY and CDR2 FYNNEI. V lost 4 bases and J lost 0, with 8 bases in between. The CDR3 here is CASSVTESTDTQYF. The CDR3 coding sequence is TGTGCCAGCAGTGTGACAGAAAGCACAGATACGCAGTATTTT. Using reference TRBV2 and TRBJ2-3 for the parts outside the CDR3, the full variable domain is EPEVTQTPSHQVTQMGQEVILRCVPISNHLYFYWYRQILGQKVEFLVSFYNNEISEKSEIFDDQFSVERPDGSNFTLKIRSTKLEDSAMYFCASSVTESTDTQYFGPGTRLTVL.